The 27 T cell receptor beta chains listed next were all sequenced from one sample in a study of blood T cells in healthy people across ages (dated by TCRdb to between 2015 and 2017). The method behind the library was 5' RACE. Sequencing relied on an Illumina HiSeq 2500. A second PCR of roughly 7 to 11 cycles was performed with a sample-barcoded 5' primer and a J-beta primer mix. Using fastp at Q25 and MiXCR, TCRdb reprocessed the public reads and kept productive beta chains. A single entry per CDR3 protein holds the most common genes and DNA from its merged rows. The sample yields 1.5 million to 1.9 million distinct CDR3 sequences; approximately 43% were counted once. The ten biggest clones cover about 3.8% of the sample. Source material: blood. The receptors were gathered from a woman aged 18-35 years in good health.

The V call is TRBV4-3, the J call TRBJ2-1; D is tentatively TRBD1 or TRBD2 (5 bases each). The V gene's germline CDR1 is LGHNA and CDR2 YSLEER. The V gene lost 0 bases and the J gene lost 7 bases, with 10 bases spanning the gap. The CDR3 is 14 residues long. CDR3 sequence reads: CASSQDVGVNEQFF. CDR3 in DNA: TGCGCCAGCAGCCAAGATGTGGGGGTTAATGAGCAGTTCTTC.

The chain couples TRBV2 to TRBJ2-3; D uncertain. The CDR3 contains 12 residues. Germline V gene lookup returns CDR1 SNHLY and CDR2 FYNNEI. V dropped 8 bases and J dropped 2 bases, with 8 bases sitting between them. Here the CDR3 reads CASGAPTDTQYF. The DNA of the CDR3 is TGTGCCAGCGGAGCGCCCACAGATACGCAGTATTTT.

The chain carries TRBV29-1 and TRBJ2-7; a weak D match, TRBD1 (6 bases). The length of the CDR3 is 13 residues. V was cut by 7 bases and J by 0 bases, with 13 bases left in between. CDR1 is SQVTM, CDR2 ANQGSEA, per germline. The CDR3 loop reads CSGQTGSSYEQYF. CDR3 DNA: TGCAGCGGTCAGACAGGTAGCTCCTACGAGCAGTACTTC.

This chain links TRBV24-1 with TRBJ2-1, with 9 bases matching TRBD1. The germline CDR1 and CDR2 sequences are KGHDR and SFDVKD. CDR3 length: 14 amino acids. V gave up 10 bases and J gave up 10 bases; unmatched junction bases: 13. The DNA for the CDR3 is TGTGCCACAGGACAGGGGCACCCTCCCTACGAGCAGTTCTTC. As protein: CATGQGHPPYEQFF.

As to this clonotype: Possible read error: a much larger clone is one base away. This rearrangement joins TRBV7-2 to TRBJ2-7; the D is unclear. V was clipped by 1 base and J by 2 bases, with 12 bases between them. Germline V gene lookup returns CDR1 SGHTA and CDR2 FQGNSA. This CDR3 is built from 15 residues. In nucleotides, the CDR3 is TGTGCCAGCAGCTTAGTTCCGGAGAGCCCCTACGAGCAGTACTTC. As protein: CASSLVPESPYEQYF.

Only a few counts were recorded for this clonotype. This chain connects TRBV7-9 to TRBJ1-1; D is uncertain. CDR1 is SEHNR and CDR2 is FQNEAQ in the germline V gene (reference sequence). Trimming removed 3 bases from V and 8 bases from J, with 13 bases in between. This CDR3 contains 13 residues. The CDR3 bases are TGTGCCAGCAGCTTGTCATTTGGGGAAGAAGCTTTCTTT. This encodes CASSLSFGEEAFF. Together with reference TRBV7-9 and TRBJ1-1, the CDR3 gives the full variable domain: DTGVSQNPRHKITKRGQNVTFRCDPISEHNRLYWYRQTLGQGPEFLTYFQNEAQLEKSRLLSDRFSAERPKGSFSTLEIQRTEQGDSAMYLCASSLSFGEEAFFGQGTRLTVV.

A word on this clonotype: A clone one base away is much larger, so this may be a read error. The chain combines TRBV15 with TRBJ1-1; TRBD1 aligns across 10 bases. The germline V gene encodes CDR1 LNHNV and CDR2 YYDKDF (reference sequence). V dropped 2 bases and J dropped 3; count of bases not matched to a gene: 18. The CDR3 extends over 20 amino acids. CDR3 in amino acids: CATSRPKLAGQGPLHTEAFF. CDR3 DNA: TGTGCCACCAGCAGACCTAAACTGGCGGGACAGGGGCCATTGCACACTGAAGCTTTCTTT.

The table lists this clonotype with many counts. The CDR3 nucleotides read TGCGCCAGCAGCCAAGACACCAGAAACTATGGCTACACCTTC. It specifies CASSQDTRNYGYTF. The chain joins TRBV4-3 to TRBJ1-2; D not resolved. Germline loops: CDR1 LGHNA, CDR2 YSLEER. The CDR3 consists of 14 residues. With 0 bases removed from V and 2 bases from J, the gap between germline ends came to 7 bases.

CDR3 coding DNA: TGTGCCAGCAGAACGGACAGGGGGGACACTGAAGCTTTCTTT. Protein sequence: CASRTDRGDTEAFF. The J gene is TRBJ1-1, the V gene TRBV6-2 or TRBV6-3; 10 positions match TRBD1. The CDR3 runs 14 residues. The ends lost 6 bases at V and 3 bases at J; junction bases unmatched: 4. Germline CDR1 reads MNHEY; CDR2 reads SVGEGT.

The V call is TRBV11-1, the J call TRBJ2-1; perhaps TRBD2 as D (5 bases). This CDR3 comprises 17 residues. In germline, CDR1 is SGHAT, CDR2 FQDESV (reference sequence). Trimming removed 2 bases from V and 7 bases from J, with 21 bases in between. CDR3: CASSLRYLDATGNEQFF. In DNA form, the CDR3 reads TGTGCCAGCAGCTTAAGGTACCTGGACGCCACGGGGAATGAGCAGTTCTTC.

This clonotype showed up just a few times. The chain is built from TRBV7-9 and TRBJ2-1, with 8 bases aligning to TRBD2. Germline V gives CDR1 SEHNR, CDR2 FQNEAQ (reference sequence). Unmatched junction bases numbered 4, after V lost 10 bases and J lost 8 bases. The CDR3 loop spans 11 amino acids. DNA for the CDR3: TGTGCCACGGGGGGGATGGATGAGCAGTTCTTC. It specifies CATGGMDEQFF.

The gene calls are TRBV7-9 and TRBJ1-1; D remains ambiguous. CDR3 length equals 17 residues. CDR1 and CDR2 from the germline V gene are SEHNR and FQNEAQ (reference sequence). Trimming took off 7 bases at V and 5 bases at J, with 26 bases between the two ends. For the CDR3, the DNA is TGTGCCAGCACCCTAAAACATTTGGACCGAGTAAAAACTGAAGCTTTCTTT. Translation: CASTLKHLDRVKTEAFF.

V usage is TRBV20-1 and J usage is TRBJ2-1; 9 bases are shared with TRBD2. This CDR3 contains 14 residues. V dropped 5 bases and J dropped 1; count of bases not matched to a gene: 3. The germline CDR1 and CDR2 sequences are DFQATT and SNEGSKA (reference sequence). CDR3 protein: CSAPSGVSYNEQFF. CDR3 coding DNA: TGCAGTGCTCCTAGCGGGGTATCCTACAATGAGCAGTTCTTC.

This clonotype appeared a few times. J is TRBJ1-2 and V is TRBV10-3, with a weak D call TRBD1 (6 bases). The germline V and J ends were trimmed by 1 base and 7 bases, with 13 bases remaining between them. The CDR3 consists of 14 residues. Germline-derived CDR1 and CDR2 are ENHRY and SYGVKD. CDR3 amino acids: CAISELLQGFGYTF. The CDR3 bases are TGTGCCATCAGTGAGTTATTACAGGGATTTGGCTACACCTTC.

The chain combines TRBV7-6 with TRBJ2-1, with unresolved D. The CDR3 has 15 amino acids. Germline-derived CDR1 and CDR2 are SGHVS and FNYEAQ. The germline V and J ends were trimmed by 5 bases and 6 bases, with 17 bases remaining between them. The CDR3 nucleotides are TGTGCCAGCAGCCCCGGACCCGCTAGTAGCAATGAGCAGTTCTTC. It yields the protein CASSPGPASSNEQFF.

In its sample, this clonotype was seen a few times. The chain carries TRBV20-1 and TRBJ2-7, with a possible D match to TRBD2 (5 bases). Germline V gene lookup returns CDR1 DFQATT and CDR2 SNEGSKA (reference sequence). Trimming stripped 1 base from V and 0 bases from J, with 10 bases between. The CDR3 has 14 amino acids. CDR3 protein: CSARGGWSSYEQYF. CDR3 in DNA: TGCAGTGCTAGAGGCGGGTGGAGCTCCTACGAGCAGTACTTC.

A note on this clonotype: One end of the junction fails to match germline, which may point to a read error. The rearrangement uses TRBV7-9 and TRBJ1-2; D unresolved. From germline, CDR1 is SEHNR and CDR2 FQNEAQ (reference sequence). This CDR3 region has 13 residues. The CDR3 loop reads CASTLNVLYGCTF. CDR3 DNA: TGTGCCAGCACCTTAAACGTGCTCTATGGCTGCACCTTC.

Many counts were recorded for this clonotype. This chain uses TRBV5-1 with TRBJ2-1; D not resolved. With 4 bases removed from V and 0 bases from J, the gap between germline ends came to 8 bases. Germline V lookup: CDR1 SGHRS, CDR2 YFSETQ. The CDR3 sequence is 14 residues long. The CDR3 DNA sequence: TGCGCCAGCAGCCGCCTTCCCTCCTACAATGAGCAGTTCTTC. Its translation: CASSRLPSYNEQFF.

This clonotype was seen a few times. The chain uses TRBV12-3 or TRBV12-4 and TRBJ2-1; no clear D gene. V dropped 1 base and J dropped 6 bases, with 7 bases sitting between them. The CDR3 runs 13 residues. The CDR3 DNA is TGTGCCAGCAGTTTAGGCAGCTTCAATGAGCAGTTCTTC. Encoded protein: CASSLGSFNEQFF.

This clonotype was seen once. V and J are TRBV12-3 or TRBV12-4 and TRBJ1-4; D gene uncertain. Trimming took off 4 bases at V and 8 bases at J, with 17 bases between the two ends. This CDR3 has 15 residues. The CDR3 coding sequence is TGTGCCAGCAGTTCCATACCAGGAGGGTGGGAAAAACTGTTTTTT. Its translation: CASSSIPGGWEKLFF.

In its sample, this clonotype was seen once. CDR3 loop: CASSFGGVFYEQFF. CDR3 DNA sequence: TGTGCCAGCAGCTTCGGCGGCGTGTTCTACGAGCAGTTCTTC. The V and J genes are TRBV7-2 and TRBJ2-1; no clear D gene. V was pared by 3 bases and J by 10 bases, with 16 bases between. The CDR3 covers 14 residues. Germline V CDR1 and CDR2: SGHTA, FQGNSA.

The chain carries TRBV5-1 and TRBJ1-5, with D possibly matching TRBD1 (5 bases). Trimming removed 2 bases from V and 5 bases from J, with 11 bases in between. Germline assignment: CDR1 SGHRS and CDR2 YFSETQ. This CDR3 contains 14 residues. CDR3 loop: CASSFDSSHQPQHF. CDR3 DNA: TGCGCCAGCAGCTTCGACAGCTCGCATCAGCCCCAGCATTTT.

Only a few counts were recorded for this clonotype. CDR3 coding DNA: TGTGCCAGCAGCCCCGACAGGGGGCTGCCAAATGAGCAGTTCTTC. Residues: CASSPDRGLPNEQFF. The rearrangement uses TRBV6-5 and TRBJ2-1, with 10 bases that match TRBD1. Germline CDR1 MNHEY, CDR2 SVGAGI. The V and J ends lost 6 bases and 7 bases, in that order; junction bases with no gene match: 9. The CDR3 runs to 15 residues.

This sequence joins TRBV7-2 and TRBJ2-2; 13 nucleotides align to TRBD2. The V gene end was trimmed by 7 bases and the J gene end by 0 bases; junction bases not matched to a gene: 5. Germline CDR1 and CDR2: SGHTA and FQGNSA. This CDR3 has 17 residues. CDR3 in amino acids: CASTGLAGASNTGELFF. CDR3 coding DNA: TGTGCCAGCACCGGACTAGCGGGAGCCTCGAACACCGGGGAGCTGTTTTTT.

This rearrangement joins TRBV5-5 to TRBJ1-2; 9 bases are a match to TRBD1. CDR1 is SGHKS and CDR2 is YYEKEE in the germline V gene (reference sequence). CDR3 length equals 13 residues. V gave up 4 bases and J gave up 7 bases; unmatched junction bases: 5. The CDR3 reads CASSIGTGSGYTF. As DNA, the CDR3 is TGTGCCAGCAGCATCGGGACAGGGTCTGGCTACACCTTC.

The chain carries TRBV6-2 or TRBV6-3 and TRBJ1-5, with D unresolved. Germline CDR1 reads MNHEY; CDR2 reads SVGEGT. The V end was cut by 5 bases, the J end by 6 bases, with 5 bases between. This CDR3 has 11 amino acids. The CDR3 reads CASSDGQPQHF. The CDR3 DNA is TGTGCCAGCAGTGACGGTCAGCCCCAGCATTTT.

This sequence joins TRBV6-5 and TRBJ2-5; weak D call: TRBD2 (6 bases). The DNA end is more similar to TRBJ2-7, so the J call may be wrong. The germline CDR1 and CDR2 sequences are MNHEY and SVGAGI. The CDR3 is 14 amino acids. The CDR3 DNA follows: TGTGCCAGCAGTTACGTCGGGACTTTCAACGAGCAGTACTTC. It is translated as CASSYVGTFNEQYF.